The entry below gives a single T cell receptor beta chain sequence along with its context. Antigen unknown. This entry comes from a study of blood T cells in healthy people across ages. Whole-study results and caveats: PBMCs went unsorted, and a conclusive naive versus antigen-experienced comparison was therefore prevented. There were more naive CD4+ cells and higher diversity in long-lived donors than in aged donors.

The CDR3 has 14 residues. Germline CDR1 is SQVTM and CDR2 is ANQGSEA. V lost 5 bases to trimming and J lost 7 bases, with 20 bases between them. Combining a sample-barcoded 5' primer with a J-beta primer mix, a second PCR ran for roughly 7 to 12 cycles. One entry per CDR3 protein results from TCRdb running MiXCR on the 5' RACE reads. The table lists approximately 730,000 distinct CDR3 sequences, approximately 39% of them singletons. Material for sequencing was blood. This clonotype was sampled from an older woman in good health. The chain is built from TRBV29-1 and TRBJ1-1; D is perhaps TRBD1 (6 bases). In DNA form, the CDR3 reads TGCAGCGTTTTTAGTGGCGGACAGCTGCTTGAAGCTTTCTTT. It codes for CSVFSGGQLLEAFF.